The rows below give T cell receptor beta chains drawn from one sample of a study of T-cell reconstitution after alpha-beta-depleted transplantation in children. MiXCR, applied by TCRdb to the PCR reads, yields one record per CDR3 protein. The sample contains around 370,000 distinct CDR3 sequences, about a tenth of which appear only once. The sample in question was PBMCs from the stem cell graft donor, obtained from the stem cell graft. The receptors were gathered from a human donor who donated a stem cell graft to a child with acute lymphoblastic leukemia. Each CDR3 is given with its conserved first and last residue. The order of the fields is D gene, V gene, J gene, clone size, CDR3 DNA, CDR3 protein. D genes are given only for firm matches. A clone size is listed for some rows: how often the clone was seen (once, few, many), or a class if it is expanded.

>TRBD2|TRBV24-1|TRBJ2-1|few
TGTGCCACCAGTGATTGGACTAGCCCTGGTAGCTCCTACAATGAGCAGTTCTTC
CATSDWTSPGSSYNEQFF
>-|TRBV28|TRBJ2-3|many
TGTGCCAGCAGCTTCAATTTCCGAGTGGGGACAGATACGCAGTATTTT
CASSFNFRVGTDTQYF
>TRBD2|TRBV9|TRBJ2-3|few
TGTGCCAGCAGCGTAGAAGGACTAGCGGGAACAGATACGCAGTATTTT
CASSVEGLAGTDTQYF
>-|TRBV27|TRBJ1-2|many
TGTGCCAGCAGTTTTGGAGCGGACAGCGCTAACTATGGCTACACCTTC
CASSFGADSANYGYTF
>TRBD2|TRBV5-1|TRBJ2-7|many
TGCGCCAGCAGCGGGGGGACTAGCGGGATTAGCGAGCAGTACTTC
CASSGGTSGISEQYF
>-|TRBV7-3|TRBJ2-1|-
TGTGCCAGCAGCTTTACAGGGGGGGTGGGCAATGAGCAGTTCTTC
CASSFTGGVGNEQFF
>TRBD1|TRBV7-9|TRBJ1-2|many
TGTGCCAGCAGCTCCGTGACAGGGGGCCCAACTAACTATGGCTACACCTTC
CASSSVTGGPTNYGYTF
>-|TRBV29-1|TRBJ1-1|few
TGCAGCGTTGAAACAGGGCGAAGCACTGAAGCTTTCTTT
CSVETGRSTEAFF
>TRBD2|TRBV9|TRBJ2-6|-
TGTGCCAGCAGCCTCAATCGGGGGGGGAGCGGAACATACTCTGGGGCCAACGTCCTGACTTTC
CASSLNRGGSGTYSGANVLTF
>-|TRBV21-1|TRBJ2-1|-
TGTGCCAGCAGCAAAGTAGGAATTTGTGCAGGCAATGAGCAGTTCTTC
CASSKVGICAGNEQFF
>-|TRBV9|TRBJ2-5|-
TGTGCCAGCAGCGTAGAAGGTGGGAGGGAGACCCAGTACTTC
CASSVEGGRETQYF
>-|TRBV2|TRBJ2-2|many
TGTGCCACCACAGGTCAAATTAACACCGGGGAGCTGTTTTTT
CATTGQINTGELFF
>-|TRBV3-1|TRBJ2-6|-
TGTGCCAGCAGCCCCTCCTTCGCTGGGGCCAACGTCCTGACTTTC
CASSPSFAGANVLTF
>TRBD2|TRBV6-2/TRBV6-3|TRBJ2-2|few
TGTGCCAGCAGTTCGGCGGGAGTCGGGATCGGGGAGCTGTTTTTT
CASSSAGVGIGELFF
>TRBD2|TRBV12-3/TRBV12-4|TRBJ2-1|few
TGTGCCAGCAGTTTCCGACTAGCGGGAGGGCAGTTCTTC
CASSFRLAGGQFF
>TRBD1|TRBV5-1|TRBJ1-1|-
TGCGCCAGCAGTCGGCTGCCCCCGGGACAGGGTGAAGCTTTCTTT
CASSRLPPGQGEAFF
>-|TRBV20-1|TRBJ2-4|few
TGCAGTGCTGTGGATCGACTAGGCCAAAACATTCAGTACTTC
CSAVDRLGQNIQYF
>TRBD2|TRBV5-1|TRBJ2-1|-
TGCGCCAGCAGCTTGGGTGCGGGAGGGCCTCCCCCTGAGCAGTTCTTC
CASSLGAGGPPPEQFF
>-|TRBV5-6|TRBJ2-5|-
TGTGCCAGCAGCTTGGCCAGGAGCGGGCAAGAGACCCAGTACTTC
CASSLARSGQETQYF
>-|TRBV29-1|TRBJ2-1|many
TGCAGCGTTGAGAAATACAATGAGCAGTTCTTC
CSVEKYNEQFF
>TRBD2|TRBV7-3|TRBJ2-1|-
TGTGCCAGCAGCCTACAAGCGGGAGGAAGTAGGTTCTTC
CASSLQAGGSRFF
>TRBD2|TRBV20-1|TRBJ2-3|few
TGCAGTGCTCATATCCTAGCGGGAGGCCGTAGCACAGATACGCAGTATTTT
CSAHILAGGRSTDTQYF
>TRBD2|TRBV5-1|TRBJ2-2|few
TGCGCCAGCAGCGCCTCCGGGACTAGCGGCGGGGAGCTGTTTTTT
CASSASGTSGGELFF
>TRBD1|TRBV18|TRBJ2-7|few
TGTGCCAGCTCACATCGGACAGGGAGTTCCTACGAGCAGTACTTC
CASSHRTGSSYEQYF